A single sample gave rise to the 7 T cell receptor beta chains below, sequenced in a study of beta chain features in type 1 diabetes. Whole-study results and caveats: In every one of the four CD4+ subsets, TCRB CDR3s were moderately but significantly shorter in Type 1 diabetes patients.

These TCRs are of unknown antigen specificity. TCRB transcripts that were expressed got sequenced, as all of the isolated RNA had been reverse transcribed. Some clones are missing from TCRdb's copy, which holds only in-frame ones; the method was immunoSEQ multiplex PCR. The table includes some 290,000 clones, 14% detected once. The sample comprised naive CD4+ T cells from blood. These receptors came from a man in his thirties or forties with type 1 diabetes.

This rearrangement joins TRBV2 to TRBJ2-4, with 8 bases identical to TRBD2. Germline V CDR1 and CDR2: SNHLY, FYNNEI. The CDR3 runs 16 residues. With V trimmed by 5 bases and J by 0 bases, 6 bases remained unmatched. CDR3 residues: CASSWAGGEAKNIQYF. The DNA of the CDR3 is TGTGCCAGCAGTTGGGCGGGGGGCGAAGCCAAAAACATTCAGTACTTC.

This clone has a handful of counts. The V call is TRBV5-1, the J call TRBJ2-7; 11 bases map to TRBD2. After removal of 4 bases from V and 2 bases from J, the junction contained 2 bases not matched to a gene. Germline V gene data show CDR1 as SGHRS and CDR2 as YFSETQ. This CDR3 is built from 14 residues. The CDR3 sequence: CASSGGLAAYEQYF. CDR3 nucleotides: TGCGCCAGCAGCGGGGGACTAGCGGCCTACGAGCAGTACTTC.

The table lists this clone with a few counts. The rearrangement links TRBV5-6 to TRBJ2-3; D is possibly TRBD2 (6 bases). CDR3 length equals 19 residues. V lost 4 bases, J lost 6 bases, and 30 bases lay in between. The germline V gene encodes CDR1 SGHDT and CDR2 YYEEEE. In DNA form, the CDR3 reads TGTGCCAGCAGCCTCGGCAGGGCCCATCGGGAGAGGGTTGCGGATACGCAGTATTTT. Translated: CASSLGRAHRERVADTQYF.

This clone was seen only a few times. CDR3 in amino acids: CASSTQRDVSYEQYF. In DNA, the CDR3 is TGTGCCAGTAGTACACAGCGGGATGTCTCCTACGAGCAGTACTTC. This chain joins TRBV19 and TRBJ2-7, with 7 bases lining up with TRBD2. The J segment lost 0 bases and the V segment lost 4 bases, leaving 6 bases of the junction unmatched. The CDR3 runs 15 residues. The germline V gene has CDR1 LNHDA and CDR2 SQIVND (reference sequence).

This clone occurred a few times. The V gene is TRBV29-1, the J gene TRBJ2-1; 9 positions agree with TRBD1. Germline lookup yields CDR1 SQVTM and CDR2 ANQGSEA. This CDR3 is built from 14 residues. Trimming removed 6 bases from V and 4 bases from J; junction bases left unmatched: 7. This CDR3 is CSVPRDRDYNEQFF. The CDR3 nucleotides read TGCAGCGTCCCTCGGGACAGGGATTACAATGAGCAGTTCTTC.

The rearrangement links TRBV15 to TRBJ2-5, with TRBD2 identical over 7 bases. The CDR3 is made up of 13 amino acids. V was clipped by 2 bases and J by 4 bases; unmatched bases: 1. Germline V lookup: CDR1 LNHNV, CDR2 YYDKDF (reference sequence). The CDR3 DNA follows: TGTGCCACCAGCAGATCGGGAGGAGAGACCCAGTACTTC. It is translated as CATSRSGGETQYF.

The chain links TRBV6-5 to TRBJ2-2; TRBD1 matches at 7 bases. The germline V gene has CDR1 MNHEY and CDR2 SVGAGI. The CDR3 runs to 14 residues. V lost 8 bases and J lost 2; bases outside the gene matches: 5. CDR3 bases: TGTGCCAGCTCCGGGACAGATAACACCGGGGAGCTGTTTTTT. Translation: CASSGTDNTGELFF.